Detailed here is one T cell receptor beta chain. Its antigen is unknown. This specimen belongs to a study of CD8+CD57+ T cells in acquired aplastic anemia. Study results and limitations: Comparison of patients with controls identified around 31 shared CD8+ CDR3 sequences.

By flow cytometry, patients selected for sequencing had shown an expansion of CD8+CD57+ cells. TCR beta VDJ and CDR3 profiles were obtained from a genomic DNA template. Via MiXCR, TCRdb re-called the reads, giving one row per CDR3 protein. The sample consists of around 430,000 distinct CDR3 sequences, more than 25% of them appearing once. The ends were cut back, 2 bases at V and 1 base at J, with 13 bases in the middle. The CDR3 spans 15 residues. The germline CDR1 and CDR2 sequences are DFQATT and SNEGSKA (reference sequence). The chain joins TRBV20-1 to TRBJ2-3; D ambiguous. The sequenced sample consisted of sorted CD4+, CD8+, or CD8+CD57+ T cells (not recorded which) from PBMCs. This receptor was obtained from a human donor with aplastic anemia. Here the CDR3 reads CSARRSPIRTDTQYF. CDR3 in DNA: TGCAGTGCTAGACGAAGTCCGATTCGCACAGATACGCAGTATTTT.